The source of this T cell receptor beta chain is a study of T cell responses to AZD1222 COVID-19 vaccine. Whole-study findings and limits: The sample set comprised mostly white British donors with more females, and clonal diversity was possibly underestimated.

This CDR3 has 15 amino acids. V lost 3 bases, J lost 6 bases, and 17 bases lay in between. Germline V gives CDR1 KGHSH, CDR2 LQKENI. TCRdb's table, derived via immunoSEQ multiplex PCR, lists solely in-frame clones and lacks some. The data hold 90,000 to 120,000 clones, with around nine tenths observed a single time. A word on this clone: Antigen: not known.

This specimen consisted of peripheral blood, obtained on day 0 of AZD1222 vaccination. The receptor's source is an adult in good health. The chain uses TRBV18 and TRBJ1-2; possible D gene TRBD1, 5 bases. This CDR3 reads CASSPDSLRGNGYTF. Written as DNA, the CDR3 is TGTGCCAGCTCACCCGATTCCCTGAGGGGCAATGGCTACACCTTC.